The 23 T cell receptor beta chains listed next were all sequenced from one sample in a study of PD-1 blockade in classical Hodgkin lymphoma. Sequencing was performed with immunoSEQ multiplex PCR; in TCRdb, only in-frame clones are kept and a portion is missing. The table has about 94,000 clones, 89% seen once. All patients experienced relapse after autologous stem cell transplantation, and brentuximab vedotin exposure was variable. The sequencing used peripheral blood mononuclear cells (PBMCs), collected before the second cycle of nivolumab. The receptors originated from a human donor with classical Hodgkin lymphoma.

The chain recombines TRBV30 with TRBJ1-1; D may be TRBD1 (5 bases). The germline V gene has CDR1 GTSNPN and CDR2 SVGIG (reference sequence). The germline V and J ends were trimmed by 8 bases and 6 bases, with 13 bases remaining between them. This CDR3 is built from 11 residues. The CDR3 DNA reads as TGTGCCCGGATGATGGGGGCTGAAGCTTTCTTT. Amino acid sequence: CARMMGAEAFF. Based on the CDR3 plus reference TRBV30 and TRBJ1-1, the full variable domain is SQTIHQWPATLVQPVGSPLSLECTVEGTSNPNLYWYRQAAGRGLQLLFYSVGIGQISSEVPQNLSASRPQDRQFILSSKKLLLSDSGFYLCARMMGAEAFFGQGTRLTVV.

This sequence joins TRBV10-1 and TRBJ2-3; TRBD1 matches at 7 bases. CDR3 length: 15 amino acids. CDR1 WNHNN and CDR2 SYGVQD come from the germline V gene (reference sequence). Trimming cost V 0 bases and J 5 bases; bases outside gene matches: 5. CDR3 region: CASSESGGWGDTQYF. CDR3 in DNA: TGCGCCAGCAGTGAGTCAGGGGGCTGGGGAGATACGCAGTATTTT.

This chain connects TRBV19 to TRBJ2-7; D ambiguous. The CDR3 is 14 amino acids. V lost 3 bases and J lost 2, with 11 bases in between. Germline CDR1 reads LNHDA; CDR2 reads SQIVND (reference sequence). The CDR3 DNA reads TGTGCCAGTAGTATGACACTGGCAGCCTACGAGCAGTACTTC. Its translation: CASSMTLAAYEQYF. The full variable domain, in which reference TRBV19 and TRBJ2-7 provide the parts outside the CDR3, is DGGITQSPKYLFRKEGQNVTLSCEQNLNHDAMYWYRQDPGQGLRLIYYSQIVNDFQKGDIAEGYSVSREKKESFPLTVTSAQKNPTAFYLCASSMTLAAYEQYFGPGTRLTVT.

This chain links TRBV27 with TRBJ2-2; possible D gene TRBD1, 6 bases. The CDR3 contains 14 residues. V lost 1 base and J lost 6, with 9 bases in between. CDR1 is MNHEY and CDR2 is SMNVEV in the germline V gene (reference sequence). CDR3 residues: CASSLWSGAGELFF. DNA for the CDR3: TGTGCCAGCAGTTTATGGTCAGGGGCCGGGGAGCTGTTTTTT.

V is TRBV7-2 and J is TRBJ1-5, with D unclear. The V end lost 3 bases, the J end lost 6 bases, and 6 bases lay between the germline ends. This CDR3 region has 12 residues. Germline CDR1 and CDR2: SGHTA and FQGNSA. CDR3 sequence (DNA): TGTGCCAGCAGCTTTCGGGGTCAGCCCCAGCATTTT. Translated: CASSFRGQPQHF.

The CDR3 reads CASSLWASVHNSPLHF. The CDR3 DNA is TGTGCCAGCAGCTTGTGGGCCAGTGTTCATAATTCACCCCTCCACTTT. The rearrangement links TRBV5-5 to TRBJ1-6, with D hard to call. The CDR3 has 16 residues. CDR1 and CDR2 (germline): SGHKS, YYEKEE (reference sequence). Trimming took 1 base from V and 5 from J, leaving 13 bases between them.

The count of this clone is one. J is TRBJ2-3 and V is TRBV7-2; the D gene could be TRBD1 or TRBD2 (5 bases each). Trimming took off 5 bases at V and 2 bases at J, with 17 bases between the two ends. The V gene's germline CDR1 is SGHTA and CDR2 FQGNSA. This CDR3 contains 16 residues. The CDR3 DNA sequence: TGTGCCAGCAGCCTCTTTGTGGGGACGATCACAGATACGCAGTATTTT. Its translation: CASSLFVGTITDTQYF. The full variable domain, rest sourced from reference TRBV7-2 and TRBJ2-3, is GAGVSQSPSNKVTEKGKDVELRCDPISGHTALYWYRQSLGQGLEFLIYFQGNSAPDKSGLPSDRFSAERTGGSVSTLTIQRTQQEDSAVYLCASSLFVGTITDTQYFGPGTRLTVL.

The chain uses TRBV10-3 and TRBJ2-2, with D perhaps TRBD1 or TRBD2 (5 bases each). Trimming took 0 bases from V and 6 from J, leaving 14 bases between them. The germline V gene has CDR1 ENHRY and CDR2 SYGVKD. The CDR3 runs 16 residues. CDR3 sequence: CAISESEAGRAGELFF. For the CDR3, the DNA is TGTGCCATCAGTGAGTCCGAAGCAGGGCGGGCCGGGGAGCTGTTTTTT.

A few counts support this clone. This CDR3 reads CASNRLADTGELFF. The CDR3 nucleotides are TGTGCCAGCAACCGACTAGCCGACACCGGGGAGCTGTTTTTT. This chain links TRBV5-5 with TRBJ2-2; 7 nucleotides agree with TRBD2. J gave up 3 bases and V 6 bases, and 5 bases lay outside the gene matches. Germline CDR1 is SGHKS and CDR2 is YYEKEE (reference sequence). This CDR3 contains 14 residues.

The V and J genes are TRBV7-9 and TRBJ1-1, with D tentatively TRBD1 (5 bases). There are 12 residues in the CDR3. V shed 7 bases and J shed 4 bases, with 10 bases lying between them. Germline assignment: CDR1 SEHNR and CDR2 FQNEAQ (reference sequence). The CDR3 coding sequence is TGTGCCAGCAATGGTGGGGGCACTGAAGCTTTCTTT. Amino acid sequence: CASNGGGTEAFF.

The rearrangement joins TRBV25-1 to TRBJ2-1; D is undetermined. V dropped 3 bases and J dropped 0 bases, with 12 bases sitting between them. This CDR3 has 16 amino acids. Germline-derived CDR1 and CDR2 are MGHDK and SYGVNS. The CDR3: CASSDRQPLSYNEQFF. In nucleotides, the CDR3 is TGTGCCAGCAGTGATAGGCAGCCGCTCTCCTACAATGAGCAGTTCTTC.

The chain carries TRBV13 and TRBJ1-2; D gene uncertain. The germline gives CDR1 PRHDT, CDR2 FYEKMQ (reference sequence). This CDR3 is 12 amino acids long. V dropped 3 bases and J dropped 8 bases, with 10 bases sitting between them. The CDR3 DNA is TGTGCCAGCAGCTTTCCTTCAGGCGGCTACACCTTC. Translating it yields CASSFPSGGYTF.

The chain recombines TRBV2 with TRBJ1-5; 7 bases fit TRBD1. The germline V gene has CDR1 SNHLY and CDR2 FYNNEI. V lost 7 bases to trimming and J lost 4 bases; unmatched junction nucleotides: 10. This CDR3 region has 15 residues. The CDR3 nucleotides are TGTGCCAGCACCATGGAGACAGGGAGGAATCAGCCCCAGCATTTT. Protein sequence: CASTMETGRNQPQHF.

V and J are TRBV7-9 and TRBJ2-7; D may be TRBD2 (5 bases). The CDR3 loop spans 17 amino acids. Per germline, CDR1 SEHNR and CDR2 FQNEAQ (reference sequence). The V end was cut by 5 bases, the J end by 2 bases, with 22 bases between. The DNA of the CDR3 is TGTGCCAGCAGCACCCCCAGTAGCGCAGGTGGGACCTACGAGCAGTACTTC. It specifies CASSTPSSAGGTYEQYF.

This sequence joins TRBV27 and TRBJ2-5; a weak D match, TRBD1 (6 bases). The V end was cut by 0 bases, the J end by 4 bases, with 9 bases between. This CDR3 spans 14 amino acids. Germline assignment: CDR1 MNHEY and CDR2 SMNVEV (reference sequence). The CDR3, as DNA: TGTGCCAGCAGTTTATCGAAACAGGGAGAGACCCAGTACTTC. It encodes CASSLSKQGETQYF.

The chain carries TRBV11-3 and TRBJ2-1; TRBD2 aligns across 12 bases. The CDR3 has 16 residues. The V gene's germline CDR1 is SGHNT and CDR2 YENEEA. J was trimmed by 7 bases and V by 3 bases; bases with no gene match: 7. Here the CDR3 DNA reads TGTGCCAGCAGCTTCACGACTAGCGGGAGAAAAAATGAGCAGTTCTTC. Translated, it gives CASSFTTSGRKNEQFF.

This chain links TRBV5-6 with TRBJ1-3, with D hard to call. The V end was cut by 0 bases, the J end by 2 bases, with 9 bases between. This CDR3 has 15 amino acids. Germline CDR1 reads SGHDT; CDR2 reads YYEEEE. CDR3 region: CASSLGGLPGNTIYF. CDR3 coding DNA: TGTGCCAGCAGCTTGGGTGGGTTACCTGGAAACACCATATATTTT.

The V gene is TRBV19, the J gene TRBJ1-5; the match to TRBD1 covers 9 bases. With V trimmed by 3 bases and J by 2 bases, 14 bases remained unmatched. The germline V gene has CDR1 LNHDA and CDR2 SQIVND (reference sequence). The CDR3 has 19 residues. The CDR3 is CASSISGTGILRGNQPQHF. CDR3 in DNA: TGTGCCAGTAGTATTTCTGGGACAGGGATCCTACGGGGCAATCAGCCCCAGCATTTT. Full variable domain (missing parts from reference TRBV19 and TRBJ1-5): DGGITQSPKYLFRKEGQNVTLSCEQNLNHDAMYWYRQDPGQGLRLIYYSQIVNDFQKGDIAEGYSVSREKKESFPLTVTSAQKNPTAFYLCASSISGTGILRGNQPQHFGDGTRLSIL.

This chain connects TRBV15 to TRBJ2-3; D is perhaps TRBD1 or TRBD2 (6 bases each). CDR3 size: 14 residues. The germline V gene encodes CDR1 LNHNV and CDR2 YYDKDF (reference sequence). V lost 7 bases and J 5 bases, leaving 16 bases between the germline ends. Here the CDR3 reads CATNRGDQLDTQYF. The DNA of the CDR3 is TGTGCCACCAATAGGGGGGACCAATTAGATACGCAGTATTTT.

The gene calls are TRBV7-9 and TRBJ2-2; D is uncertain. This CDR3 spans 15 amino acids. CDR1 is SEHNR and CDR2 is FQNEAQ in the germline V gene (reference sequence). The germline V and J ends were trimmed by 0 bases and 3 bases, with 8 bases remaining between them. The CDR3 protein is CASSLALVDTGELFF. CDR3 nucleotide sequence: TGTGCCAGCAGCTTAGCGCTAGTGGACACCGGGGAGCTGTTTTTT.

V is TRBV7-9 and J is TRBJ2-7, with a weak D call TRBD2 (6 bases). Trimming took off 4 bases at V and 3 bases at J, with 19 bases between the two ends. This CDR3 is built from 16 residues. The germline V gene encodes CDR1 SEHNR and CDR2 FQNEAQ (reference sequence). The CDR3 sequence is CASSSRDWSSRYEQYF. In nucleotides, the CDR3 is TGTGCCAGCAGCTCCCGGGACTGGTCATCCCGCTACGAGCAGTACTTC. The full variable domain, rest sourced from reference TRBV7-9 and TRBJ2-7, is DTGVSQNPRHKITKRGQNVTFRCDPISEHNRLYWYRQTLGQGPEFLTYFQNEAQLEKSRLLSDRFSAERPKGSFSTLEIQRTEQGDSAMYLCASSSRDWSSRYEQYFGPGTRLTVT.

This sequence joins TRBV7-2 and TRBJ1-2; 8 nucleotides agree with TRBD1. The CDR3 covers 14 residues. J gave up 5 bases and V 5 bases, and 7 bases lay outside the gene matches. The germline V gene encodes CDR1 SGHTA and CDR2 FQGNSA. CDR3 sequence reads: CASSVPGTGYGYTF. Here the CDR3 DNA reads TGTGCCAGCAGCGTGCCCGGGACAGGATATGGCTACACCTTC.

This chain joins TRBV4-1 and TRBJ1-5, with D unresolved. The V gene's germline CDR1 is MGHRA and CDR2 YSYEKL. V lost 1 base to trimming and J lost 5 bases, with 18 bases between them. The CDR3 sequence is 17 residues long. CDR3: CASSQVPVSDGDQPQHF. The CDR3 nucleotides read TGCGCCAGCAGCCAAGTCCCTGTGTCGGACGGGGATCAGCCCCAGCATTTT.